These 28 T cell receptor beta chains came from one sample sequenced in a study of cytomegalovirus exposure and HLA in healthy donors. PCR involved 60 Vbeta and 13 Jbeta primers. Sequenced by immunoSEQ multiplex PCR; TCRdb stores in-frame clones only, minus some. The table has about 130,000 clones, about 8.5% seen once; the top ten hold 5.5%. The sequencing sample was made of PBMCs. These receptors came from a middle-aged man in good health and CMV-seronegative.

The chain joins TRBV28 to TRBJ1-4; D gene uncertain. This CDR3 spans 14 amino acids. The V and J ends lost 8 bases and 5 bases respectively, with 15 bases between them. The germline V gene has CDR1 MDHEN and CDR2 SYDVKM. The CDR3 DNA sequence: TGTGCCAGCTGGAGGACGGGAGTGAATGAAAAACTGTTTTTT. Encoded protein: CASWRTGVNEKLFF.

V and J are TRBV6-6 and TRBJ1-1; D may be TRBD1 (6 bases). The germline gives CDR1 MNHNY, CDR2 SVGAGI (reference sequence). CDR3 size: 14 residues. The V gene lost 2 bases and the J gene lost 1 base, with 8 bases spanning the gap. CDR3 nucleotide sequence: TGTGCCAGCAGTTACGGACAGACGAACACTGAAGCTTTCTTT. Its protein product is CASSYGQTNTEAFF.

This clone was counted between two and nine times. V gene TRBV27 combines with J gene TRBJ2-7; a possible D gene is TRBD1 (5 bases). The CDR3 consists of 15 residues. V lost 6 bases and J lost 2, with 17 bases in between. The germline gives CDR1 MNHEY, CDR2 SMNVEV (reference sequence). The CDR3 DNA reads TGTGCCAGCAGGAGCCGACAGTCCCTGACCTACGAGCAGTACTTC. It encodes CASRSRQSLTYEQYF.

The CDR3 coding sequence is TGTGCCAGTAGTATTAAAGGGGGCGTAGCTGAAGCTTTCTTT. The encoded protein is CASSIKGGVAEAFF. The chain links TRBV19 to TRBJ1-1; 7 bases are shared with TRBD1. V was clipped by 3 bases and J by 6 bases; unmatched bases: 7. Germline V gene lookup returns CDR1 LNHDA and CDR2 SQIVND (reference sequence). This CDR3 spans 14 amino acids.

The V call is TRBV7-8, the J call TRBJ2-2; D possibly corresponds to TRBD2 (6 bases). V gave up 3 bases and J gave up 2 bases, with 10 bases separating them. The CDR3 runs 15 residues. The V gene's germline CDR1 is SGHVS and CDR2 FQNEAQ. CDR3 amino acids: CASSFSGTNTGELFF. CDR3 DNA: TGTGCCAGCAGCTTTAGCGGAACCAACACCGGGGAGCTGTTTTTT.

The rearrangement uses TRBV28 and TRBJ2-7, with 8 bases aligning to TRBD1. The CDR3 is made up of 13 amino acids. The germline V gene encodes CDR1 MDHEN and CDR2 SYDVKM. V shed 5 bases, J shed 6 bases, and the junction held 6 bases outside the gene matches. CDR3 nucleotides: TGTGCCAGCAGTATGACAGGGGTCGTCGAGCAGTACTTC. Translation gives CASSMTGVVEQYF.

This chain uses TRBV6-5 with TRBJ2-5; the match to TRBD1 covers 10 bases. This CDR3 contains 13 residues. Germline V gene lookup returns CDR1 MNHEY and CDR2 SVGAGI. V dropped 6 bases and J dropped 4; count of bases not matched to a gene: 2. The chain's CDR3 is CASRRQGAETQYF. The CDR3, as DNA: TGTGCCAGCAGACGACAGGGGGCAGAGACCCAGTACTTC.

The CDR3 DNA reads as TGTGCCATCCAACAAAAGGGGGACTATGGCTACACCTTC. This encodes CAIQQKGDYGYTF. V is TRBV10-3 and J is TRBJ1-2; TRBD1 might be the D (6 bases). V was pared by 8 bases and J by 3 bases, with 13 bases between. This CDR3 has 13 amino acids. Per germline, CDR1 ENHRY and CDR2 SYGVKD.

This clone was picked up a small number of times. The chain's CDR3 is CASSEAGSGGVGEQFF. The CDR3 DNA reads as TGTGCCAGCAGTGAAGCGGGGAGCGGGGGGGTTGGTGAGCAGTTCTTC. V is TRBV6-1 and J is TRBJ2-1; 10 bases are shared with TRBD2. The CDR3 length is 16 residues. The V gene's germline CDR1 is MNHNS and CDR2 SASEGT. V was pared by 0 bases and J by 9 bases, with 8 bases of the junction left unmatched.

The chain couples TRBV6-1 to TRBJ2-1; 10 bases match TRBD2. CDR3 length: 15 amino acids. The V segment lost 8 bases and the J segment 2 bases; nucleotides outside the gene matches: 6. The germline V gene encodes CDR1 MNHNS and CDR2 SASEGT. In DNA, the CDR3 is TGTGCCAGCGTGGGTAGCGGGGGGCCCTACAATGAGCAGTTCTTC. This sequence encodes CASVGSGGPYNEQFF.

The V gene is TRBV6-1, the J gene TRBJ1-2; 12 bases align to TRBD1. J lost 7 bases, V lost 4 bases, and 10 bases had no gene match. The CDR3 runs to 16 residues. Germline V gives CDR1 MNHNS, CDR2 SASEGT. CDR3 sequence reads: CASSGDRGRVVIGYTF. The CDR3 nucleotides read TGTGCCAGCAGTGGGGACAGGGGGCGTGTCGTAATTGGCTACACCTTC.

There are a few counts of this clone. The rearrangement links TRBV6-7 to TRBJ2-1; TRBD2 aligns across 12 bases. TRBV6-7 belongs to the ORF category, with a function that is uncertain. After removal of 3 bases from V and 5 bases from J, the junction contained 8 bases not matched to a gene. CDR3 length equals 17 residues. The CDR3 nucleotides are TGTGCCAGCAGTTATCTAGCGGGGGGGCTCGGAGACAATGAGCAGTTCTTC. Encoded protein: CASSYLAGGLGDNEQFF.

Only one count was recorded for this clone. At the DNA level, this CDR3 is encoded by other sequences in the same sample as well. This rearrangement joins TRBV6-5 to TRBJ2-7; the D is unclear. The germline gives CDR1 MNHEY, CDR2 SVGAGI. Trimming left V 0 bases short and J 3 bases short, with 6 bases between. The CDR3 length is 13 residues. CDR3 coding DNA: TGTGCCAGCAGTTACTCATCCTTCTACGAGCAGTACTTC. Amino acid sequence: CASSYSSFYEQYF.

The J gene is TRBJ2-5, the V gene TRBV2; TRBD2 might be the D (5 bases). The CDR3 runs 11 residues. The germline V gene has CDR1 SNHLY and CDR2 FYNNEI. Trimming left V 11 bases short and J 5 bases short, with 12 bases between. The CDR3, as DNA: TGTGCCCGGCAGAGCGGTGAGACCCAGTACTTC. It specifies CARQSGETQYF.

In DNA, the CDR3 is TGTGCCAGCAGCGACCAGGGGGCTGGCTACACCTTC. It codes for CASSDQGAGYTF. The chain links TRBV13 to TRBJ1-2; 8 bases map to TRBD1. V gave up 5 bases and J gave up 7 bases; unmatched junction bases: 3. There are 12 residues in the CDR3. Germline V gives CDR1 PRHDT, CDR2 FYEKMQ (reference sequence).

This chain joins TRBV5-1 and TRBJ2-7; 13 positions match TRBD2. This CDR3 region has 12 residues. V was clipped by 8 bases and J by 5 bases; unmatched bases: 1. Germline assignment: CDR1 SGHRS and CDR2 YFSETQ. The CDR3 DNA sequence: TGCGCCAGTGGACTAGCGGGGGACGAGCAGTACTTC. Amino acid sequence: CASGLAGDEQYF.

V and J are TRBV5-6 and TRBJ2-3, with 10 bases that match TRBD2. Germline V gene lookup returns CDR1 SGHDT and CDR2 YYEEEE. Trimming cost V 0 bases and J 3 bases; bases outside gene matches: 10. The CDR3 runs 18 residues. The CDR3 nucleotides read TGTGCCAGCAGCTTGGAAGAACTAGCGGGGATTGGTACAGATACGCAGTATTTT. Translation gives CASSLEELAGIGTDTQYF.

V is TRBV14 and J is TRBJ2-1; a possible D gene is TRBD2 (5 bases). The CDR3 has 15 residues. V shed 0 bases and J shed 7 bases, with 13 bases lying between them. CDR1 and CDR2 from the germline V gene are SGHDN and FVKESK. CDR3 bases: TGTGCCAGCAGCCAAGACAGGTTGGAGGTGAATGAGCAGTTCTTC. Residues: CASSQDRLEVNEQFF.

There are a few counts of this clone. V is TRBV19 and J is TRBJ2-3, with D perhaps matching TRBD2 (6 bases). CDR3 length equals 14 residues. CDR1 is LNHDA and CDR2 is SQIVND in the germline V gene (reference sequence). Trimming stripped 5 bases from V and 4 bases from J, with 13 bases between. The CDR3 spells CASSPLASADTQYF. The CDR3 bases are TGTGCCAGTAGTCCACTAGCAAGTGCAGATACGCAGTATTTT.

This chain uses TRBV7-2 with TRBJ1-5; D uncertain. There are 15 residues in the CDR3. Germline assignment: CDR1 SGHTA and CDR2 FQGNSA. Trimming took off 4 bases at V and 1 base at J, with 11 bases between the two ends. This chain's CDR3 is CASSSTLYSNQPQHF. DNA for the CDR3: TGTGCCAGCAGCTCTACTTTATACAGCAATCAGCCCCAGCATTTT.

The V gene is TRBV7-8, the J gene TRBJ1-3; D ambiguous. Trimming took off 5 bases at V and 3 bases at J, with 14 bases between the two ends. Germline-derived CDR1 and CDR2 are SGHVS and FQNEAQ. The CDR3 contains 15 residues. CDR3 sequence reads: CASSPGMLHGNTIYF. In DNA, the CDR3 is TGTGCCAGCAGCCCCGGGATGTTACATGGAAACACCATATATTTT.

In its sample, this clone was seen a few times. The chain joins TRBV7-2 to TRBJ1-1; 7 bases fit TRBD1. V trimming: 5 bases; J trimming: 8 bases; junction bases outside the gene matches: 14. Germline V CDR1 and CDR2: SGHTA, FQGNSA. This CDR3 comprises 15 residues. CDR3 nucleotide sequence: TGTGCCAGCAGCCACCCCCGAGGGGGCGCTGGGGAAGCTTTCTTT. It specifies CASSHPRGGAGEAFF.

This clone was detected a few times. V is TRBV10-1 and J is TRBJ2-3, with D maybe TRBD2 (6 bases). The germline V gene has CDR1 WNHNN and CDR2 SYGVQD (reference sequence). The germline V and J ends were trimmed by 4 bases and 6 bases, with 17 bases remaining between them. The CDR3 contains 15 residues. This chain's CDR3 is CASSAELAHPDTQYF. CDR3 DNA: TGCGCCAGCAGTGCGGAACTAGCCCATCCGGATACGCAGTATTTT.

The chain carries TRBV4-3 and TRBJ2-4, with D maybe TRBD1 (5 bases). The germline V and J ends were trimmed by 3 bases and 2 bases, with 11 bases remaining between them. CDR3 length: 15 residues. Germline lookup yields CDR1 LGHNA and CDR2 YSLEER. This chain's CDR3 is CASSHGRDSKNIQYF. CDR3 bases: TGCGCCAGCAGCCACGGCAGGGATTCCAAAAACATTCAGTACTTC.

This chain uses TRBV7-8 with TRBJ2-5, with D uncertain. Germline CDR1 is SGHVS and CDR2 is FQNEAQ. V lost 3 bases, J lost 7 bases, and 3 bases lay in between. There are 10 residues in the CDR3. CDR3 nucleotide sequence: TGTGCCAGCAGCTTCGGGACCCAGTACTTC. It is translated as CASSFGTQYF.

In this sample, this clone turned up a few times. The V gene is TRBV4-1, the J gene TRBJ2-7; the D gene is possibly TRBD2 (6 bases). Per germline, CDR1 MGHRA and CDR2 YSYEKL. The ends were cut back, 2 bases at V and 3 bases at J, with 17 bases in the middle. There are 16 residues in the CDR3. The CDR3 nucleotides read TGCGCCAGCAGCCAACCCCGGCGCGGGGCGAACTACGAGCAGTACTTC. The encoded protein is CASSQPRRGANYEQYF.

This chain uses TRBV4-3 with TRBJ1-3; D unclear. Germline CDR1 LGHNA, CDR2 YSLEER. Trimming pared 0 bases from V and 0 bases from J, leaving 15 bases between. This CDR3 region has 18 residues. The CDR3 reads CASSQENLRYFSGNTIYF. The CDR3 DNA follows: TGCGCCAGCAGCCAAGAAAATTTGAGGTACTTCTCTGGAAACACCATATATTTT.

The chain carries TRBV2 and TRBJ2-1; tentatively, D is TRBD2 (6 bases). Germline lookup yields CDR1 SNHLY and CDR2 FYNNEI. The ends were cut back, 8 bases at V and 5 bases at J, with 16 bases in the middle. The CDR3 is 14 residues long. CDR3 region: CASLVLLANNEQFF. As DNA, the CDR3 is TGTGCCAGCCTCGTCTTACTAGCCAACAATGAGCAGTTCTTC. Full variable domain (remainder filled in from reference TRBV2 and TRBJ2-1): EPEVTQTPSHQVTQMGQEVILRCVPISNHLYFYWYRQILGQKVEFLVSFYNNEISEKSEIFDDQFSVERPDGSNFTLKIRSTKLEDSAMYFCASLVLLANNEQFFGPGTRLTVL.